This entry concerns a single TCR beta chain. The antigen it binds to is not known. A junction end diverges from the germline sequence, so it may reflect a read error. This entry belongs to a study of tumor and adjacent non-tumor tissue in lung cancer (dated by TCRdb to between 2018 and 2020). Turning to the overall study: The cohort included about eleven adenocarcinoma, 2 squamous cell carcinoma and 1 small cell lung cancer patients. Ages among the approximately 15 patients ranged from roughly 30 to 76 years, there were around ten men and 5 women, and disease was at TNM stage I to III. A total of 95 million to 150 million productive TCRbeta reads were generated by sequencing, corresponding to an average of about 4.17 million reads per sample. The study compared bulk TCRbeta repertoires from lung tumor tissue and matched distant non-tumor lung tissue of approximately 15 lung cancer patients. TCRbeta CDR3 sequencing was performed on thirty paired specimens, with one tumor sample and one normal lung sample collected per patient. Results and caveats for the whole study, not just this receptor: The top 100 clones made up a significantly larger cumulative share of the repertoire in normal lung than in tumor tissue. The cohort had only 15 or so patients, and the authors noted that larger samples and more detailed clinical data are needed. Neither the sequencing platform nor unique molecular identifiers are mentioned in the methods. TCR diversity was significantly higher in younger patients, and higher tumor TCR diversity was associated with shorter overall and disease-free survival. Significantly higher TCR diversity (inverse Simpson) was observed in tumor tissue than in normal lung tissue (around 450 vs 150, P = 0.0075, Mann-Whitney U test). Because peripheral blood was not sequenced, the blood TCRbeta repertoires of the lung cancer patients in the study went unexamined.

The protocol used for the library was multiplex PCR. This sample was sequenced with an Illumina HiSeq 2500. TCRbeta libraries were constructed through three rounds of nested PCR with primers (Table S4) according to protocols adapted from ARM-PCR. Before sequencing, PCR products in the 200-500 bp range were cut out of the gel and cleaned up using the QIAquick gel extraction kit. The authors processed their data as follows. Reads were cleaned using Trimmomatic, were merged into complete CDR3 sequences using FLASH, and were assigned to V(D)J germline segments using MiTCR. Clonal diversity was computed as the inverse Simpson's index with VDJtools. A read counted as productive if the sequence was in-frame and lacked a premature stop codon. The public reads were run again by TCRdb, first through fastp at Q25 and then through MiXCR, and only productive beta chains were kept. Each CDR3 protein appears once, grouped with its most common genes and DNA. These V and J calls originate from TCRdb's pipeline instead of the authors' own analysis. The sample data list some 200,000 distinct CDR3 sequences, and 60% to 85% of these were observed just once. Jointly, the top ten make up almost 25% of the sample.

RNA was isolated from bulk unsorted tissue, and RNA quality was assessed with a NanoDrop ND-1000 and an Agilent 2100. Donors were newly diagnosed lung cancer patients admitted for thoracic surgery in China between August and November 2014, without prior chemotherapy. Patients with previous radiotherapy or chemotherapy, or with another concurrent cancer, were excluded from the study. Surgical tissue pieces of roughly 1-2.2 cm3 were preserved in RNAlater solution and stored at -80 °C until use. The CDR3 has 13 amino acids, counting the end cysteine and phenylalanine. CDR3 DNA only is kept here, 39 bases in frame from base 1. The germline V gene encodes CDR1 DFQATT and CDR2 SNEGSKA (reference sequence).

The rearranged chain carries TRBV20-1 and TRBJ2-3; the junction holds 8 bases that match TRBD2. The sequenced material came from lung tumor tissue. This receptor was obtained from a man between 60 and 75 years old with non-small cell lung cancer. At the DNA level, the sequence is TGCTGTGCCCGGGAGGGCCGCGGAGATACGCAGTATTTT. Translated, it reads CCAREGRGDTQYF.